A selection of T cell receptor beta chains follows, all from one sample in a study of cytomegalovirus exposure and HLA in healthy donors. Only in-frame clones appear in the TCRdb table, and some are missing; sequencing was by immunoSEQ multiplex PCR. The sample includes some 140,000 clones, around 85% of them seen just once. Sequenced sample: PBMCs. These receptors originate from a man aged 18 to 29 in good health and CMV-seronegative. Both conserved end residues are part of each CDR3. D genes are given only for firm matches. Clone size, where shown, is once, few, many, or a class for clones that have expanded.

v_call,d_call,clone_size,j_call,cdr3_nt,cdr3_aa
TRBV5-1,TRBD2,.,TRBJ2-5,TGCGCCAGCAGCTCGACTAGCGGGGGTGAAACCCAGTACTTC,CASSSTSGGETQYF
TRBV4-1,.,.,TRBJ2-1,TGCGCCAGCAGCCAAGGTCGGGAGCAGTTCTTC,CASSQGREQFF
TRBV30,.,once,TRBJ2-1,TGTGCCTGGTTCGGAGGGGACAATGAGCAGTTCTTC,CAWFGGDNEQFF
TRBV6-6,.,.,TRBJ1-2,TGTGCCAGCAGTTACTCGATGTCAGGGAATAGGGGCTACACCTTC,CASSYSMSGNRGYTF
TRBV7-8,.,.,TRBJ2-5,TGTGCCAGCAGCTTCAGTCGACAGGTCCAAGAGACCCAGTACTTC,CASSFSRQVQETQYF
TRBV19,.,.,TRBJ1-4,TGTGCCAGTAGTATAGGGGGGGAAACTAATGAAAAACTGTTTTTT,CASSIGGETNEKLFF
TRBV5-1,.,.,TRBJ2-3,TGCGCCAGCAGCCCTAGGCCGGAGGCAGATACGCAGTATTTT,CASSPRPEADTQYF
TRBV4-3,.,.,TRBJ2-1,TGCGCCAGCAGCCAAGATATGGGGGGTGAGCAGTTCTTC,CASSQDMGGEQFF
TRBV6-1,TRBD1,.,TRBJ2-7,TGTGCCAGCAGTGAGGGACAGGGGTTTCACGAGCAGTACTTC,CASSEGQGFHEQYF
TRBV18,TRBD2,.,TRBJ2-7,TGTGCCAGCTCACCGGGACTAGTAAGCTACGAGCAGTACTTC,CASSPGLVSYEQYF
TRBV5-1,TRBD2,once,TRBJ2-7,TGCGCCAGCAGCTATGGGACTAGCGGGAGTTCCTACGAGCAGTACTTC,CASSYGTSGSSYEQYF
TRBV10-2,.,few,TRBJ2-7,TGCGCCAGCAGTGGGCCAACCTACGAGCAGTACTTC,CASSGPTYEQYF
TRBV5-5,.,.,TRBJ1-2,TGTGCCAGCAGCTTGGCGGACATGAACTATGGCTACACCTTC,CASSLADMNYGYTF
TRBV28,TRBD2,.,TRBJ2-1,TGTGCCAGCAGTGAACGCGGGAGTACCTACAATGAGCAGTTCTTC,CASSERGSTYNEQFF
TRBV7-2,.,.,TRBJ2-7,TGTGCCAGCAGCTTTTACAGGGCAACCTCCACCTACGAGCAGTACTTC,CASSFYRATSTYEQYF
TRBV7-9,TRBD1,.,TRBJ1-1,TGTGCCAGCGGTTCGACAGGGGCCAACACTGAAGCTTTCTTT,CASGSTGANTEAFF
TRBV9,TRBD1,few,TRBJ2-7,TGTGCCAGCAGCGCGGGGACAGGGGGCTCCTACGAGCAGTACTTC,CASSAGTGGSYEQYF
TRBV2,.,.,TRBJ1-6,TGTGCCAGCAGGTTGGACAATGGAAATTCACCCCTCCACTTT,CASRLDNGNSPLHF
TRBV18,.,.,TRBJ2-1,TGTGCCAGCTCGCAAACGCTACTAGGGGGCAATGAGCAGTTCTTC,CASSQTLLGGNEQFF
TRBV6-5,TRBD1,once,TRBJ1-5,TGTGCCAGCAGGATACAGGGGAAGGGTAATCAGCCCCAGCATTTT,CASRIQGKGNQPQHF
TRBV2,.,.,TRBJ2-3,TGTGCCAGCAGGGCAGGGTTTGCCACAGATACGCAGTATTTT,CASRAGFATDTQYF
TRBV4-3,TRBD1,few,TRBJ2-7,TGCGCCAGCAGCCAAGGGACAGGGGTATCCTACGAGCAGTACTTC,CASSQGTGVSYEQYF
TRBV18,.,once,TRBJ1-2,TGTGCCAGCTCACAAGTCCGTAGCGCCGGCTCTGACTATGGCTACACCTTC,CASSQVRSAGSDYGYTF
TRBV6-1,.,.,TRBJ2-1,TGTGCCAGCAGTGGTCTAGATTACAATGAGCAGTTCTTC,CASSGLDYNEQFF
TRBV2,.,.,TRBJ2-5,TGTGCCAGCAGTGAATCCCGTGCGGGAGAGACCCAGTACTTC,CASSESRAGETQYF
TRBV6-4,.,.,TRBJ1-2,TGTGCCAGCCCCCTTCTTTGGGGCGGCTACACCTTC,CASPLLWGGYTF
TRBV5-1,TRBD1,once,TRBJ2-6,TGCGCCAGCAGTGAGGGGACAGCGGCTGGGGCCAACGTCCTGACTTTC,CASSEGTAAGANVLTF
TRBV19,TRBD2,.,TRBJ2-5,TGTGCCAGTAGTATCACTCCGGGACTAGCGGGAGAGGAGACCCAGTACTTC,CASSITPGLAGEETQYF
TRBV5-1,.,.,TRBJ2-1,TGCGCCAGCAGCTTGGGGGGCAGCAATGAGCAGTTCTTC,CASSLGGSNEQFF
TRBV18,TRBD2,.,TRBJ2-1,TGTGCCAGCTCACGTGTCGGGGGAGCGGGGGGGCCATCCTACAATGAGCAGTTCTTC,CASSRVGGAGGPSYNEQFF
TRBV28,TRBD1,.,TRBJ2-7,TGTGCCAGCAGCTACAGGGGCGATATTAATTACGAGCAGTACTTC,CASSYRGDINYEQYF
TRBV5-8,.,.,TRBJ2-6,TGTGCCAGCAGTCGGGGGTGGCCTGGGGCCAACGTCCTGACTTTC,CASSRGWPGANVLTF
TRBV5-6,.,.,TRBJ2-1,TGTGCCAGCAGCTTGGCTTTCAGTTGGAGGAGCTCCTACAATGAGCAGTTCTTC,CASSLAFSWRSSYNEQFF
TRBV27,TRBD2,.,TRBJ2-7,TGTGCCAGCAGCCTAGGACTAGCGGGCCCCTACGAGCAGTACTTC,CASSLGLAGPYEQYF
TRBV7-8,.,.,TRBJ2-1,TGTGCCAGCAGGGGCAACTCCTACAATGAGCAGTTCTTC,CASRGNSYNEQFF
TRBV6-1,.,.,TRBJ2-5,TGTGCCAGCAGGGCGACGGGTCGCGAAGAGACCCAGTACTTC,CASRATGREETQYF
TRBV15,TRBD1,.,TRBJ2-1,TGTGCCACCAGCCCTACAGGGACAGGTGGGAATGAGCAGTTCTTC,CATSPTGTGGNEQFF
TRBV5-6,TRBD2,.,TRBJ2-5,TGTGCCAGCAGCTTAAGGTTTGGGGGGGTTAAGACCCAGTACTTC,CASSLRFGGVKTQYF
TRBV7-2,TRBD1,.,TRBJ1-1,TGTGCCAGCAGCCCGGGACAGGTCACTGAAGCTTTCTTT,CASSPGQVTEAFF
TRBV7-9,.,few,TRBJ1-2,TGTGCCAGCAGCTTAGCCCAGGGGTATGGCTACACCTTC,CASSLAQGYGYTF
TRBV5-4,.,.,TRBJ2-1,TGTGCCAGCAGCTTGTACGGAGGTTCTACATACAATGAGCAGTTCTTC,CASSLYGGSTYNEQFF
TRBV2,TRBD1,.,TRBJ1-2,TGTGCCAGCAGTGAAGCCAGGGGGCGAACAAGGAACTATGGCTACACCTTC,CASSEARGRTRNYGYTF
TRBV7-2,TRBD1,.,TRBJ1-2,TGTGCCAGCAGCCCGGCGGGACAGAGGGGCTATGGCTACACCTTC,CASSPAGQRGYGYTF
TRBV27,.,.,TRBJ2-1,TGTGCCAGCAGTGCAACACAGGTATCGAGTCAGTTCTTC,CASSATQVSSQFF
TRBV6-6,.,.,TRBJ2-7,TGTGCCAGCATCTCCCCGGGAAACTACGAGCAGTACTTC,CASISPGNYEQYF
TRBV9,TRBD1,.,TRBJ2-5,TGTGCCAGCAGCGTAGGCCAGGGGGACACCCAGTACTTC,CASSVGQGDTQYF
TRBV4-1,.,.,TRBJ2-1,TGCGCCAGCAGCCAGGTCGTGAGCCGGAATGAGCAGTTCTTC,CASSQVVSRNEQFF
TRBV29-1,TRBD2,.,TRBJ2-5,TGCAGCGTCAGACTAGCGGGGGAGCCCTGGATAACCCAGTACTTC,CSVRLAGEPWITQYF
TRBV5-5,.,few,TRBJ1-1,TGTGCCAGCAGCTTTGCGGACACAAGGAACACTGAAGCTTTCTTT,CASSFADTRNTEAFF
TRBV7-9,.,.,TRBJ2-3,TGTGCCAGCAGCTTAGGACTCACAGATACGCAGTATTTT,CASSLGLTDTQYF
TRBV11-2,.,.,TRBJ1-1,TGTGCCAGCAGCCCCGGACTGATGAACACTGAAGCTTTCTTT,CASSPGLMNTEAFF
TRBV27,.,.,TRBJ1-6,TGTGCCAGCAGTTTTATCTCCTATAATTCACCCCTCCACTTT,CASSFISYNSPLHF
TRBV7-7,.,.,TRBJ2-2,TGTGCCAGCAGCTGGCACAGGGTGAAGGCGAACACCGGGGAGCTGTTTTTT,CASSWHRVKANTGELFF
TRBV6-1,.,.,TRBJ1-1,TGTGCCAGCATACATTCTGCAGCTTTCTTT,CASIHSAAFF
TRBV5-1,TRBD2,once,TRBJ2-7,TGCGCCAGCCCCACTAGCTCTAGCGGGAGATACGAGCAGTACTTC,CASPTSSSGRYEQYF
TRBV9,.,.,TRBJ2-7,TGTGCCAGCAGTTTTCTTCCGGTGTCCTACGAGCAGTACTTC,CASSFLPVSYEQYF
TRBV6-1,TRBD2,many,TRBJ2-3,TGTGCCAGCAGTGAATTAGCGGGGGGGCCAGATACGCAGTATTTT,CASSELAGGPDTQYF
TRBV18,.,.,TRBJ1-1,TGTGCCAGCTCACCTGACAGGACGATGCCCACTGAAGCTTTCTTT,CASSPDRTMPTEAFF
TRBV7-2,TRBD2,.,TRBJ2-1,TGTGCCAGCAGCTCCCATCAGACTAGCGAGAAATACAATGAGCAGTTCTTC,CASSSHQTSEKYNEQFF
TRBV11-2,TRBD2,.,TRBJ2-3,TGTGCCAGCACCGGTGGAATACTAGCGGGGGGGCGGGGAGATACGCAGTATTTT,CASTGGILAGGRGDTQYF